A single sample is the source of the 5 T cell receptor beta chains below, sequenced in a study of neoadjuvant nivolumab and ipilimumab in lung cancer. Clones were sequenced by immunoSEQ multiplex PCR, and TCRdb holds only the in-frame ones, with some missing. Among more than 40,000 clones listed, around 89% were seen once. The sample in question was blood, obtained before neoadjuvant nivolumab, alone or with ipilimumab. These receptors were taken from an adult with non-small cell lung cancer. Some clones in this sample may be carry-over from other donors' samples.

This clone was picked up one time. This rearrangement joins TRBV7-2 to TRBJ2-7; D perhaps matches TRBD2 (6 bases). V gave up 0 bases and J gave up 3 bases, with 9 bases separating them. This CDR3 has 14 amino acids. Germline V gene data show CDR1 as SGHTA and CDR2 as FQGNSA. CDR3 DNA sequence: TGTGCCAGCAGCTTAGCGGCGGGAAACTACGAGCAGTACTTC. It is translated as CASSLAAGNYEQYF.

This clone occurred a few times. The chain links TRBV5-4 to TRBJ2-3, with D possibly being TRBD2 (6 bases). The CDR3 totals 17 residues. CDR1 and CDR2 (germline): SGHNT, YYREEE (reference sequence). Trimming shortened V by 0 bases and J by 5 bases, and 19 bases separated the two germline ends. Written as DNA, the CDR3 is TGTGCCAGCAGCTTGGCCGCGGGGAGAAGGTTAGGAGATACGCAGTATTTT. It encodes CASSLAAGRRLGDTQYF. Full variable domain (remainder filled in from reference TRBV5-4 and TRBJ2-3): ETGVTQSPTHLIKTRGQQVTLRCSSQSGHNTVSWYQQALGQGPQFIFQYYREEENGRGNFPPRFSGLQFPNYSSELNVNALELDDSALYLCASSLAAGRRLGDTQYFGPGTRLTVL.

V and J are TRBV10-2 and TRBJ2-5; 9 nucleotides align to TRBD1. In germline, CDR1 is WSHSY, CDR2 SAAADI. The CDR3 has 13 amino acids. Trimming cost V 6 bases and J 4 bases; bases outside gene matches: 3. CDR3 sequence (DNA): TGCGCCAGCAGAACAGGGGGCGCAGAGACCCAGTACTTC. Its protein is CASRTGGAETQYF.

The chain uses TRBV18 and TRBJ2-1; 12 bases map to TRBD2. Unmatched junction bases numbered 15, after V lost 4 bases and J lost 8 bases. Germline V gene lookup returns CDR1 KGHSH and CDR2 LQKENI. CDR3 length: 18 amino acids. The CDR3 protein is CASSRIQETSGRFDEQFF. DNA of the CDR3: TGTGCCAGCTCACGAATCCAAGAGACTAGCGGGAGATTTGATGAGCAGTTCTTC.

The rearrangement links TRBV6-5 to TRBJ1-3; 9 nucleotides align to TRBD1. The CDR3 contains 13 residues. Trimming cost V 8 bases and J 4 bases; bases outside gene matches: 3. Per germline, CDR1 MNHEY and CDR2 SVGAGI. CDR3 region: CASLGTGGNTIYF. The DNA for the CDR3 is TGTGCCAGCCTGGGGACAGGGGGAAACACCATATATTTT.